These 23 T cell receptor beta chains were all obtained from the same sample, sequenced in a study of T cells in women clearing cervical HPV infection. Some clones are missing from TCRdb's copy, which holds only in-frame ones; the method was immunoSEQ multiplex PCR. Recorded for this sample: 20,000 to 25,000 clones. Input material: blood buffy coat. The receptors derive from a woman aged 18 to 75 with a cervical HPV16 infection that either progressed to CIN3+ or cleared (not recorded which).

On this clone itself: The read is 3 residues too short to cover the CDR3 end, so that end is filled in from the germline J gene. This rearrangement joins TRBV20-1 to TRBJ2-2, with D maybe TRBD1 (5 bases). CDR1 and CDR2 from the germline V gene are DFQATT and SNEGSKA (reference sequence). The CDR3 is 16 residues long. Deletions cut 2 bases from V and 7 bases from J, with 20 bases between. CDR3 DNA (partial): TGCAGTGCTAGACCCGACTCCTCCAGGGCTCTCGGGGAG. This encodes CSARPDSSRALGE. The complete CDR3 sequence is CSARPDSSRALGELFF.

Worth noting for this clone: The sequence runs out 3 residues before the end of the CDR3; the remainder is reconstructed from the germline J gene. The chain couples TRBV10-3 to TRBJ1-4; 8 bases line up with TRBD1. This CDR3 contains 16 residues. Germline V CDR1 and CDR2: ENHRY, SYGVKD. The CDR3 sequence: CAISESDRVGANVLFF. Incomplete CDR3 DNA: TGTGCCATCAGTGAGTCGGACAGGGTTGGGGCCAACGTA.

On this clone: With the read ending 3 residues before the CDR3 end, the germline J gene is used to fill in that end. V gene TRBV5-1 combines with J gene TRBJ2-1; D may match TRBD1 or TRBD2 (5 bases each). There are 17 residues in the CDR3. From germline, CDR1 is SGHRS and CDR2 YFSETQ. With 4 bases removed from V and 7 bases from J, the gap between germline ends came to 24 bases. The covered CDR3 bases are TGCGCCAGCAGCCTTACGATAGGGGAGAATAGGTGGAATGAG. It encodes CASSLTIGENRWNE. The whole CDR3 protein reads CASSLTIGENRWNEQFF.

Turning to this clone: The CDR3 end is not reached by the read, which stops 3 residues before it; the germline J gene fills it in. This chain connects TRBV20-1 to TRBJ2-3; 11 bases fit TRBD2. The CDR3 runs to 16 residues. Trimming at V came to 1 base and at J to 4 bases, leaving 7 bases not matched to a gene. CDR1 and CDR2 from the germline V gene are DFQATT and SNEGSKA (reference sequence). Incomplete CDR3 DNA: TGCAGTGCTAGAGTCCTAGCGGGGGGTTACTCAGATACG. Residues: CSARVLAGGYSDT. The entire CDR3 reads CSARVLAGGYSDTQYF.

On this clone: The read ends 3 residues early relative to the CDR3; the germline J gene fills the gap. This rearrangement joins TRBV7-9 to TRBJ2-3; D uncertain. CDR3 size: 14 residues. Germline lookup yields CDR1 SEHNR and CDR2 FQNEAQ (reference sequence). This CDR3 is CASSSRIPEETQYF. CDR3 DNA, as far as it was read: TGTGCCAGCAGCTCCCGCATACCAGAAGAGACG.

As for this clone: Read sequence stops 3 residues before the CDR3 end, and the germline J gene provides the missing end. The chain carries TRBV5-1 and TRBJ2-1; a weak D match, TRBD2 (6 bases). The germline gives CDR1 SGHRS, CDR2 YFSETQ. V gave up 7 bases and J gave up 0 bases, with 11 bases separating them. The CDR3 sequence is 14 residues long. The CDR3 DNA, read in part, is TGCGCCAGCCAAAAGACTAGCTCCTACAATGAG. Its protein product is CASQKTSSYNE. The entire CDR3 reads CASQKTSSYNEQFF.

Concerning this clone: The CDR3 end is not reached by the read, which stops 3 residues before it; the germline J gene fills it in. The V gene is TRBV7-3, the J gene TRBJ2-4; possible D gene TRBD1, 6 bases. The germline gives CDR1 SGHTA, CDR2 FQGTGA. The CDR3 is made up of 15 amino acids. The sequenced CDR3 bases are TGTGCCAGCAGCCCCACCGGACAGACCTACTATGGT. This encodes CASSPTGQTYYG. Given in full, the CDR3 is CASSPTGQTYYGQYF.

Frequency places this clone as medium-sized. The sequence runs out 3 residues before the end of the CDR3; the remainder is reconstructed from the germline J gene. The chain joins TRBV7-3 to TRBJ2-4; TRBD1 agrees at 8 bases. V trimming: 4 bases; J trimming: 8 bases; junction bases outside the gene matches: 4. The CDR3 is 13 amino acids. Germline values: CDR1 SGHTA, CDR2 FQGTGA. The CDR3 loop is CASSSQGADIQYF. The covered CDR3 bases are TGTGCCAGCAGCTCCCAGGGGGCGGACATT.

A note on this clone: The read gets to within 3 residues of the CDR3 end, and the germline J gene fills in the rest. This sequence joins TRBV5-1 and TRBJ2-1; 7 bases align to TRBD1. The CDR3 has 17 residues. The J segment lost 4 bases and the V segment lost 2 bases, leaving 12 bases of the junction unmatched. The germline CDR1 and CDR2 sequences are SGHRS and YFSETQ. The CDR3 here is CASSLAIDRVIYNEQFF. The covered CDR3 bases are TGCGCCAGCAGCTTAGCCATCGACAGGGTAATTTACAATGAG.

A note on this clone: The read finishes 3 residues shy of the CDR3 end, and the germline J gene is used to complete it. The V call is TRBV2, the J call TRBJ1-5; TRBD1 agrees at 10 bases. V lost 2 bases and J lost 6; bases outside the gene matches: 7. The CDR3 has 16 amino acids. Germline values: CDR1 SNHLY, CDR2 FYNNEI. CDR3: CASSETSGQGSQPQHF. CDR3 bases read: TGTGCCAGCAGTGAAACATCGGGACAGGGGAGTCAGCCC.

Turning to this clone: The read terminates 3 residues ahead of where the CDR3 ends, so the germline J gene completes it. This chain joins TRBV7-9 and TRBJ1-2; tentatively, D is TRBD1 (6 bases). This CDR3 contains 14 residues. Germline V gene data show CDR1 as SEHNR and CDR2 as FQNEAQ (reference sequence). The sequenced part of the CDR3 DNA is TGTGCCAGCAGCTTAGTAGGGGGTATCTACGAC. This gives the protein CASSLVGGIYD. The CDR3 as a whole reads CASSLVGGIYDYTF.

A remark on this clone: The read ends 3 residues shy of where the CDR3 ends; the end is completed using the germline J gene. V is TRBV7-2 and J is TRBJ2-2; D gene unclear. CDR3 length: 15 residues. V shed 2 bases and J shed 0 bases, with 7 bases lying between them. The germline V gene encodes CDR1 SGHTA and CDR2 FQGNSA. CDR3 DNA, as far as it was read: TGTGCCAGCAGCTTATTCATAGCGAACACCGGGGAG. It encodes CASSLFIANTGE. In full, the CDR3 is CASSLFIANTGELFF.

This CDR3 reads CASSSRQGNTGELFF. The sequenced part of the CDR3 DNA is TGCGCCAGCAGCTCCCGACAGGGGAACACCGGGGAG. The chain recombines TRBV5-1 with TRBJ2-2; 7 nucleotides match TRBD1. The read gets to within 3 residues of the CDR3 end, and the germline J gene fills in the rest. The V gene's germline CDR1 is SGHRS and CDR2 YFSETQ. CDR3 length equals 15 residues. V gave up 3 bases and J gave up 1 base; unmatched junction bases: 3. The variable domain in full, completed from reference TRBV5-1 and TRBJ2-2, reads KAGVTQTPRYLIKTRGQQVTLSCSPISGHRSVSWYQQTPGQGLQFLFEYFSETQRNKGNFPGRFSGRQFSNSRSEMNVSTLELGDSALYLCASSSRQGNTGELFFGEGSRLTVL.

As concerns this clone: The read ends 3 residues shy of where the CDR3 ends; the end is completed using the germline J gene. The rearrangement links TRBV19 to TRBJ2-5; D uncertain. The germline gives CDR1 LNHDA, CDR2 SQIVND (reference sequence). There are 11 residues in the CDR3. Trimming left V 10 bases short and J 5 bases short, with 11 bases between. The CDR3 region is CATAVGETQYF. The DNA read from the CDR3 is TGTGCCACCGCCGTCGGGGAGACC.

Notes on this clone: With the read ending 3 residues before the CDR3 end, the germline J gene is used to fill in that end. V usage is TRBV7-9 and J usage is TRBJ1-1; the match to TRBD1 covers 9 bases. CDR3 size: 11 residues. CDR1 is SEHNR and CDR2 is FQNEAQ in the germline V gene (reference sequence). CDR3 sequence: CASSLGQGAFF. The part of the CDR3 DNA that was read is TGTGCCAGCAGCCTGGGACAGGGA.

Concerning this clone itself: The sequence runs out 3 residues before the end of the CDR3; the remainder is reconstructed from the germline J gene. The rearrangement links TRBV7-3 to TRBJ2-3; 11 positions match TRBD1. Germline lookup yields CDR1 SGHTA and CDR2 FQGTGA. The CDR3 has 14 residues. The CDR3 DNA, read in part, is TGTGCCAGCAGCTTGGGACAGGGGGTAGAGACG. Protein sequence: CASSLGQGVET. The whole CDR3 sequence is CASSLGQGVETQYF.

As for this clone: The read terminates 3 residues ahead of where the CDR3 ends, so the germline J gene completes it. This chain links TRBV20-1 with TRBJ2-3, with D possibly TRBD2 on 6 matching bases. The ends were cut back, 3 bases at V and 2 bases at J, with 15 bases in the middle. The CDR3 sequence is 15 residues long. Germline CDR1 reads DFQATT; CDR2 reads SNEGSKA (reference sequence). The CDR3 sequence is CSARARRGATDTQYF. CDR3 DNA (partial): TGCAGTGCTAGGGCTAGGCGGGGAGCCACAGATACG.

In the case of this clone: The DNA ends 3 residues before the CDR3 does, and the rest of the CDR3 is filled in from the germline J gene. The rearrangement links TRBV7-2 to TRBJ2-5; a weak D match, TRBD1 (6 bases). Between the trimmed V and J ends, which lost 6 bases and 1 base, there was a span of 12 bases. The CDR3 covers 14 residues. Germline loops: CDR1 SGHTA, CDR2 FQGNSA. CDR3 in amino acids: CASRPRGFQETQYF. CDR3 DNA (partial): TGTGCCAGCAGGCCTAGGGGGTTCCAAGAGACC.

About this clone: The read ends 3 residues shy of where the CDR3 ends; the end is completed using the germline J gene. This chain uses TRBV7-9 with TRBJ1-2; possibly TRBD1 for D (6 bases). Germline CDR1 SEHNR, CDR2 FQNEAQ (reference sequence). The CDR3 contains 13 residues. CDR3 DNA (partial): TGTGCCAGCGGGGGCAGGGCAGGTGACGAC. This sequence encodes CASGGRAGDD. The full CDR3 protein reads CASGGRAGDDYTF. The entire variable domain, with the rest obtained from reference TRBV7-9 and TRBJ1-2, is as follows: DTGVSQNPRHKITKRGQNVTFRCDPISEHNRLYWYRQTLGQGPEFLTYFQNEAQLEKSRLLSDRFSAERPKGSFSTLEIQRTEQGDSAMYLCASGGRAGDDYTFGSGTRLTVV.

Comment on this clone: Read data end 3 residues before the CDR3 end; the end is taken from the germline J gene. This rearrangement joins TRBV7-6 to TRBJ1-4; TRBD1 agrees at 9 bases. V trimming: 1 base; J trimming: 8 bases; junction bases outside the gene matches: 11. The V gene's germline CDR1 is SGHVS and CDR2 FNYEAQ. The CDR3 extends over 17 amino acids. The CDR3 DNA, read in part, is TGTGCCAGCAGCTTAGATCCCTCCCGGGACAGGGACGAAAAA. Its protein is CASSLDPSRDRDEK. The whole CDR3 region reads CASSLDPSRDRDEKLFF.

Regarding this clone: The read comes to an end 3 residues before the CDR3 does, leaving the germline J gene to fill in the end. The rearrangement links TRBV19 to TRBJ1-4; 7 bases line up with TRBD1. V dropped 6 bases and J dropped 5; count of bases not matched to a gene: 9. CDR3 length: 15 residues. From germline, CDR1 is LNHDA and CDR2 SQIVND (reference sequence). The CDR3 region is CASRKQGQRNEKLFF. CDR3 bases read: TGTGCCAGTAGAAAACAGGGACAGAGAAATGAAAAA.

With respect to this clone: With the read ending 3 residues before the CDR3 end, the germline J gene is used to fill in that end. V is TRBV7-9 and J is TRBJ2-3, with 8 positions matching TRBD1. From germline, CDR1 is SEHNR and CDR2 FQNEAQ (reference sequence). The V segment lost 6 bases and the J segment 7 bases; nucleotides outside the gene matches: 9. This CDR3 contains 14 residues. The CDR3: CASRGQGAENTQYF. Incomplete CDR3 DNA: TGTGCCAGCAGAGGGCAGGGGGCAGAGAATACG.

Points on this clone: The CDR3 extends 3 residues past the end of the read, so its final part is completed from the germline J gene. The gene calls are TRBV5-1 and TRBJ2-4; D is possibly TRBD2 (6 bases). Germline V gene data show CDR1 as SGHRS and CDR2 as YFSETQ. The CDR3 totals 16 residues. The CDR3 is CASSLELPLGGETQYF. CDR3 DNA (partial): TGCGCCAGCAGCTTGGAATTGCCTCTCGGGGGAGAGACT.